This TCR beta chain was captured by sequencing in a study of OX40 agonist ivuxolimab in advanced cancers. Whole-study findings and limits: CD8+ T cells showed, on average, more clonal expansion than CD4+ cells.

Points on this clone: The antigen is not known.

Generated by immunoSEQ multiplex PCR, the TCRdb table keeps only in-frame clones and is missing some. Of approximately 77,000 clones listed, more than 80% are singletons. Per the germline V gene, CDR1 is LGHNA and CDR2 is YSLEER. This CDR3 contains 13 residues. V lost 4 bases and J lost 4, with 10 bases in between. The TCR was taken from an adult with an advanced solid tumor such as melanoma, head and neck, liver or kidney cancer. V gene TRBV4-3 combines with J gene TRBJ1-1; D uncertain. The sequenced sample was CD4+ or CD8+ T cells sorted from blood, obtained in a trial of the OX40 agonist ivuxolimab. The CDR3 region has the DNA TGCGCCAGCAGCCCAGTCTTGGGCACTGAAGCTTTCTTT. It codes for CASSPVLGTEAFF.